This T cell receptor beta chain was captured by sequencing in a study of response to subunit inactivated influenza vaccine (dated by TCRdb to 2016 to 2019). For the wider study: Deep quantitative T cell receptor repertoire profiling was used in the study to track responses to a trivalent subunit inactivated influenza vaccine.

Receptor libraries were prepared by RT-PCR. Sequenced using an Illumina HiSeq 2500. TCRdb passed the public sequencing reads through fastp at Q25 and MiXCR, retaining productive beta sequences. Each entry merges the rows of one CDR3 protein and shows their most common DNA and genes. The sample data list about half a million distinct CDR3 sequences, and roughly 23% of these were observed just once. The ten largest clones take up under 2.5% of the sample. General findings and caveats noted by the study authors: It was suggested by the authors that each seasonal influenza vaccination may recruit only a limited number of new T cells.

For this chain, trimming is 2 bases at the V end and 0 bases at the J end, and the number of junction bases without a gene match is 2. From the germline V gene, CDR1 is ENHRY and CDR2 is SYGVKD. Spanning cysteine to phenylalanine, the CDR3 consists of 15 amino acids. The only DNA kept is the CDR3, 45 bases in frame from the first base. This clonotype has more than one count but fewer than ten. The antigen this receptor binds is unknown. It has no much larger one-base neighbor in the sample; base qualities were not kept. Recombination joined TRBV10-3 with TRBJ1-1, with TRBD1 identical over 8 junction bases. Here the sequenced sample was CD4+ T cells sorted from PBMCs, taken around 5 days after vaccination. The source of this sequence is a man in his fifties or sixties who received an inactivated influenza vaccine. Donor details come from another sample of the same person, matched by shared clones. The DNA is as follows: TGTGCCATCAGTGAGAGGGGACAGGTGAACACTGAAGCTTTCTTT. It specifies CAISERGQVNTEAFF.